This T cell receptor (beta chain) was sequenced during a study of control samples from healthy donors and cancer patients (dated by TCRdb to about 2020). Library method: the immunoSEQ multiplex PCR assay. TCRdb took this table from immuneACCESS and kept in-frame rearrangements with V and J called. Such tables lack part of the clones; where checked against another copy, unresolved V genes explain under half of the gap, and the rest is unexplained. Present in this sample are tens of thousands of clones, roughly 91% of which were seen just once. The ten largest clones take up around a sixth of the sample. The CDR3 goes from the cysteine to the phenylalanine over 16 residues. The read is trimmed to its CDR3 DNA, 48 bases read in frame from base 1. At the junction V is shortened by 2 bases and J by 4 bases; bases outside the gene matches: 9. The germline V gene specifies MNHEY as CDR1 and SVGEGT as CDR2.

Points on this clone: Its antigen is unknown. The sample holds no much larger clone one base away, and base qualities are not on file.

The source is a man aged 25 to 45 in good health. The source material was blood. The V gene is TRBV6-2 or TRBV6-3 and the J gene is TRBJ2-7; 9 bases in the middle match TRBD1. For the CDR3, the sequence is CASSYGLGQGQYEQYF. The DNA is TGTGCCAGCAGTTACGGGTTGGGACAGGGACAATACGAGCAGTACTTC.